What follows are 18 T cell receptor beta chains derived from one specimen sequenced in a study of T cell clonality in common variable immunodeficiency (dated by TCRdb to the mid-2010s). Library preparation used the immunoSEQ multiplex PCR assay. TCRdb's version of the immuneACCESS table is confined to in-frame rearrangements and falls short of the full clone set. An unresolved V gene accounts for under half of the shortfall where checked; the remainder is of unknown origin. The sample records some 60,000 clones, none occurring a single time. Jointly, the top ten make up more than 1.5% of the sample. Material for sequencing was peripheral blood mononuclear cells. Receptors originate from a person aged 18-70 years in good health.

This clone was seen at least ten times. The CDR3 extends 3 residues past the end of the read, so its final part is completed from the germline J gene. The chain links TRBV2 to TRBJ2-3, with TRBD1 matching over 11 bases. The J segment lost 4 bases and the V segment lost 3 bases, leaving 15 bases of the junction unmatched. The germline V gene encodes CDR1 SNHLY and CDR2 FYNNEI. The CDR3 runs to 19 residues. The CDR3 reads CASSDRTGGPLSPPDTQYF. The DNA read from the CDR3 is TGTGCCAGCAGTGACCGGACAGGGGGCCCCTTATCTCCTCCAGATACG.

There are many counts of this clone. From the germline J gene comes the end of the CDR3, since the read stops 3 residues before it. This chain uses TRBV19 with TRBJ2-5; 12 bases are shared with TRBD1. The CDR3 loop spans 16 amino acids. V gave up 2 bases and J gave up 4 bases; unmatched junction bases: 5. Germline CDR1 is LNHDA and CDR2 is SQIVND (reference sequence). CDR3 amino acids: CASSITGTGGGETQYF. The sequenced CDR3 bases are TGTGCCAGTAGTATAACCGGGACAGGGGGCGGAGAGACC.

This clone appeared many times. From the germline J gene comes the end of the CDR3, since the read stops 3 residues before it. The chain recombines TRBV5-1 with TRBJ1-3; 8 bases align to TRBD1. V shed 1 base, J shed 2 bases, and the junction held 8 bases outside the gene matches. Germline values: CDR1 SGHRS, CDR2 YFSETQ. The CDR3 has 17 amino acids. CDR3 sequence: CASSLSTTGAAGNTIYF. The covered CDR3 bases are TGCGCCAGCAGCTTGTCTACGACAGGGGCGGCTGGAAACACC.

This clone was detected ten times or more. CDR3 region: CASSPGTRRTDTQYF. The CDR3 DNA, read in part, is TGTGCCAGTAGTCCCGGGACTCGCCGCACAGATACG. The V call is TRBV19, the J call TRBJ2-3; a possible D gene is TRBD2 (6 bases). The read stops 3 residues short of the end of the CDR3; the missing end is completed from the germline J gene. This CDR3 comprises 15 residues. Germline V gives CDR1 LNHDA, CDR2 SQIVND (reference sequence). The ends were cut back, 5 bases at V and 1 base at J, with 13 bases in the middle.

Many counts were recorded for this clone. The CDR3 is cut off 3 residues early in the read; its end comes from the germline J gene. The chain recombines TRBV4-1 with TRBJ1-2; the D gene is possibly TRBD1 (5 bases). The CDR3 length is 15 residues. CDR1 is MGHRA and CDR2 is YSYEKL in the germline V gene. Trimming took 0 bases from V and 3 from J, leaving 11 bases between them. The part of the CDR3 DNA that was read is TGCGCCAGCAGCCAAGAGACAGCGAGCTACTATGGC. Amino acid sequence: CASSQETASYYG. The entire CDR3 protein is CASSQETASYYGYTF.

This clone appeared many times. Coverage ceases 3 residues before the CDR3 finishes, and the germline J gene fills in the end. The chain uses TRBV4-2 and TRBJ2-2; 7 bases align to TRBD1. Germline trimming cut 0 bases from V and 0 bases from J; bases unmatched to any gene: 1. There are 16 residues in the CDR3. Germline CDR1 LGHNA, CDR2 YNFKEQ. CDR3 protein: CASSQEGQPNTGELFF. The DNA read from the CDR3 is TGTGCCAGCAGCCAAGAGGGACAGCCGAACACCGGGGAG.

This clone was recorded at least ten times. The CDR3 end is not reached by the read, which stops 3 residues before it; the germline J gene fills it in. The gene calls are TRBV7-8 and TRBJ2-1; tentative D call: TRBD2 (5 bases). Per germline, CDR1 SGHVS and CDR2 FQNEAQ. V lost 7 bases and J lost 4, with 11 bases in between. The CDR3 runs to 13 residues. The part of the CDR3 DNA that was read is TGTGCCAGCACATCGACTAATTACAATGAG. Amino acids: CASTSTNYNE. The CDR3 as a whole reads CASTSTNYNEQFF. Full variable domain (missing parts from reference TRBV7-8 and TRBJ2-1): GAGVSQSPRYKVAKRGQDVALRCDPISGHVSLFWYQQALGQGPEFLTYFQNEAQLDKSGLPSDRFFAERPEGSVSTLKIQRTQQEDSAVYLCASTSTNYNEQFFGPGTRLTVL.

This clone was detected many times. Read sequence stops 3 residues before the CDR3 end, and the germline J gene provides the missing end. The chain carries TRBV19 and TRBJ2-5; 7 bases are a match to TRBD2. V gave up 5 bases and J gave up 2 bases; unmatched junction bases: 8. This CDR3 region has 15 residues. Germline V gene lookup returns CDR1 LNHDA and CDR2 SQIVND (reference sequence). The CDR3 sequence is CASSFQRGIQETQYF. The covered CDR3 bases are TGTGCCAGTAGTTTCCAGCGGGGAATACAAGAGACC.

This clone showed up many times. Read coverage stops 3 residues before the CDR3 terminus; the germline J gene supplies the remainder. The chain has TRBV7-9 and TRBJ1-4; TRBD1 matches at 8 bases. Germline loops: CDR1 SEHNR, CDR2 FQNEAQ (reference sequence). The length of the CDR3 is 15 residues. The trim removed 3 bases at V and 7 bases at J, leaving 7 bases unmatched. Partial CDR3 DNA: TGTGCCAGCAGCTTTTCGACAGGGGCGGGTGAAAAA. Residues: CASSFSTGAGEK. In full, the CDR3 reads CASSFSTGAGEKLFF.

This clone is deemed medium-sized (0.01 to 0.1%). The observed sequence ends 3 residues before the CDR3 terminus, with the missing tail filled in from the germline J gene. This rearrangement joins TRBV6-2 or TRBV6-3 to TRBJ2-4, with TRBD2 identical over 7 bases. Looked up from germline, CDR1 is MNHEY and CDR2 is SVGEGT. The V gene end was trimmed by 2 bases and the J gene end by 9 bases; junction bases not matched to a gene: 4. The CDR3 is 13 amino acids. The CDR3 loop reads CASSYGGGGIQYF. CDR3 DNA (partial): TGTGCCAGCAGTTACGGGGGGGGTGGCATT.

Concerning this clone itself: The read ends 3 residues before the CDR3 terminus; that terminus is restored from the germline J gene. The chain is built from TRBV29-1 and TRBJ2-3; 8 bases map to TRBD1. With V trimmed by 7 bases and J by 3 bases, 6 bases remained unmatched. Germline values: CDR1 SQVTM, CDR2 ANQGSEA. The CDR3 is 13 residues long. The CDR3 bases that were read are TGCAGCGCCGGAGACAGGGGAACAGATACG. This sequence encodes CSAGDRGTDT. The entire CDR3 protein is CSAGDRGTDTQYF.

This clone was seen many times. With the read ending 3 residues before the CDR3 end, the germline J gene is used to fill in that end. V is TRBV28 and J is TRBJ1-4; 10 nucleotides align to TRBD1. Germline V CDR1 and CDR2: MDHEN, SYDVKM. Trimming at V came to 4 bases and at J to 8 bases, leaving 10 bases not matched to a gene. This CDR3 has 16 amino acids. The DNA read from the CDR3 is TGTGCCAGCAGTTCTAGTCGGACAGGGGGGAGAGAAAAA. This gives the protein CASSSSRTGGREK. The whole CDR3 protein is CASSSSRTGGREKLFF. Full variable domain (outside the CDR3, taken from reference TRBV28 and TRBJ1-4): DVKVTQSSRYLVKRTGEKVFLECVQDMDHENMFWYRQDPGLGLRLIYFSYDVKMKEKGDIPEGYSVSREKKERFSLILESASTNQTSMYLCASSSSRTGGREKLFFGSGTQLSVL.

This clone has at least ten counts. The sequence runs out 3 residues before the end of the CDR3; the remainder is reconstructed from the germline J gene. The chain is built from TRBV7-3 and TRBJ2-2; 7 bases agree with TRBD1. Looked up from germline, CDR1 is SGHTA and CDR2 is FQGTGA. J gave up 5 bases and V 6 bases, and 12 bases lay outside the gene matches. This CDR3 has 16 residues. CDR3 region: CASSLENHRGTGELFF. Partial CDR3 DNA: TGTGCCAGCAGTCTCGAGAATCACAGGGGAACCGGGGAG.

Sample share makes this clone large. Read sequence stops 3 residues before the CDR3 end, and the germline J gene provides the missing end. The chain uses TRBV7-6 and TRBJ2-2; TRBD2 matches at 9 bases. The J segment lost 4 bases and the V segment lost 5 bases, leaving 8 bases of the junction unmatched. Germline V CDR1 and CDR2: SGHVS, FNYEAQ. The CDR3 is 16 amino acids. The CDR3 bases that were read are TGTGCCAGCAGCCCTCTGCGGGAGGGAAGCACCGGGGAG. Amino acid sequence: CASSPLREGSTGE. The entire CDR3 sequence reads CASSPLREGSTGELFF.

This clone came up many times. Compared with germline, one end of the junction differs, possibly owing to a read error. The read terminates 3 residues ahead of where the CDR3 ends, so the germline J gene completes it. The J gene is TRBJ1-3, the V gene TRBV5-4; 7 bases line up with TRBD1. The CDR3 contains 14 residues. Germline lookup yields CDR1 SGHNT and CDR2 YYREEE (reference sequence). Incomplete CDR3 DNA: TGTGCCAGCAGCTCCCGACAGGGTGGAGACACC. It yields the protein CASSSRQGGDT. The full CDR3 protein reads CASSSRQGGDTIYF.

This clone was picked up many times. The observed sequence ends 3 residues before the CDR3 terminus, with the missing tail filled in from the germline J gene. The V call is TRBV13, the J call TRBJ2-7, with no clear D. Germline CDR1 and CDR2: PRHDT and FYEKMQ (reference sequence). The CDR3 spans 15 residues. V lost 4 bases to trimming and J lost 2 bases, with 15 bases between them. The CDR3 DNA, read in part, is TGTGCCAGCAGCTCACAGAGAAGTTCGGCCTACGAG. Translated, it gives CASSSQRSSAYE. The complete CDR3 sequence is CASSSQRSSAYEQYF. The full variable domain, in which reference TRBV13 and TRBJ2-7 provide the parts outside the CDR3, is AAGVIQSPRHLIKEKRETATLKCYPIPRHDTVYWYQQGPGQDPQFLISFYEKMQSDKGSIPDRFSAQQFSDYHSELNMSSLELGDSALYFCASSSQRSSAYEQYFGPGTRLTVT.

Many counts were recorded for this clone. The CDR3 end lies 3 residues beyond the end of the read and is filled in from the germline J gene. This chain links TRBV5-4 with TRBJ2-3, with D possibly TRBD2 on 5 matching bases. The germline CDR1 and CDR2 sequences are SGHNT and YYREEE (reference sequence). The CDR3 consists of 16 residues. V was cut by 5 bases and J by 2 bases, with 18 bases left in between. CDR3 DNA (partial): TGTGCCAGCAGTCCTCAAGGAGCGGACCCCACAGATACG. This sequence encodes CASSPQGADPTDT. The full CDR3 protein reads CASSPQGADPTDTQYF. The complete variable domain, with remaining parts taken from reference TRBV5-4 and TRBJ2-3, reads ETGVTQSPTHLIKTRGQQVTLRCSSQSGHNTVSWYQQALGQGPQFIFQYYREEENGRGNFPPRFSGLQFPNYSSELNVNALELDDSALYLCASSPQGADPTDTQYFGPGTRLTVL.

In its sample, this clone was seen many times. Read sequence stops 3 residues before the CDR3 end, and the germline J gene provides the missing end. The chain employs TRBV5-4 and TRBJ1-4, with D uncertain. The CDR3 length is 15 residues. V was trimmed by 1 base and J by 0 bases, leaving 7 bases between them. Germline V CDR1 and CDR2: SGHNT, YYREEE (reference sequence). CDR3 amino acids: CASSLSGSTNEKLFF. The DNA read from the CDR3 is TGTGCCAGCAGCTTGTCCGGTTCAACTAATGAAAAA.